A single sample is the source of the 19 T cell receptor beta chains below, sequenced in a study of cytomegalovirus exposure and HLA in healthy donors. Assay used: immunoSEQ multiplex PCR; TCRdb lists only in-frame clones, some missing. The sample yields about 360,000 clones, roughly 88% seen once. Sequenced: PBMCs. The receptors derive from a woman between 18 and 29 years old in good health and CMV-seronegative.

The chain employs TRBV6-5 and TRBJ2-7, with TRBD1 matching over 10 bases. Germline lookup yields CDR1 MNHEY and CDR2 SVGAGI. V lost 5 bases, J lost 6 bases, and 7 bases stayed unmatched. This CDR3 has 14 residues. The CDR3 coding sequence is TGTGCCAGCAGTCACGCCGGGACAGGGGTCGAGCAGTACTTC. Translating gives CASSHAGTGVEQYF.

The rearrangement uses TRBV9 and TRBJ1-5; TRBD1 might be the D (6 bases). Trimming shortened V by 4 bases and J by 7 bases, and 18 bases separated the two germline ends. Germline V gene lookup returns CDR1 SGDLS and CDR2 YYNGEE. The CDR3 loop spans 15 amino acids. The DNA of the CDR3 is TGTGCCAGCAGCCCGGCCGGGGGGGCGGGACAGCCCCAGCATTTT. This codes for CASSPAGGAGQPQHF.

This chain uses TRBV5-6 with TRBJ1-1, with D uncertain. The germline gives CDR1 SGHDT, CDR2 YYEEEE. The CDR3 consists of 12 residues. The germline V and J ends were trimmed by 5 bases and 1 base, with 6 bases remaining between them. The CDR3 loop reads CASSSGNTEAFF. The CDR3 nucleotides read TGTGCCAGCAGTTCAGGGAACACTGAAGCTTTCTTT.

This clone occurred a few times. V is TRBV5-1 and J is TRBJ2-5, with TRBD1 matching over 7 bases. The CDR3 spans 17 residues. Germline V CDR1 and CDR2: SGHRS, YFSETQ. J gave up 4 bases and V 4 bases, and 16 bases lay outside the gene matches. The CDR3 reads CASSPDPQTGPRETQYF. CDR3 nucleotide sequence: TGCGCCAGCAGCCCTGACCCCCAGACAGGGCCCCGAGAGACCCAGTACTTC.

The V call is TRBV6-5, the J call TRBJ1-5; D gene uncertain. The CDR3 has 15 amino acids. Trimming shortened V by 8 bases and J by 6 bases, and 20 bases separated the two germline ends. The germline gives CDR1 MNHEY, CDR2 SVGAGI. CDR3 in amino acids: CASAPGGSGRQPQHF. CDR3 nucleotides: TGTGCCAGCGCCCCTGGAGGGTCTGGGCGTCAGCCCCAGCATTTT.

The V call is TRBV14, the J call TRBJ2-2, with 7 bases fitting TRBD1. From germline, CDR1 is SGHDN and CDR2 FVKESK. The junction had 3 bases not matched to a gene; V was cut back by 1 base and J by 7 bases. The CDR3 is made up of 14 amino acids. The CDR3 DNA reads TGTGCCAGCAGCCAAGGAGGGGGCATCGGGGAGCTGTTTTTT. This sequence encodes CASSQGGGIGELFF. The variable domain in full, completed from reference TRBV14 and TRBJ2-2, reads EAGVTQFPSHSVIEKGQTVTLRCDPISGHDNLYWYRRVMGKEIKFLLHFVKESKQDESGMPNNRFLAERTGGTYSTLKVQPAELEDSGVYFCASSQGGGIGELFFGEGSRLTVL.

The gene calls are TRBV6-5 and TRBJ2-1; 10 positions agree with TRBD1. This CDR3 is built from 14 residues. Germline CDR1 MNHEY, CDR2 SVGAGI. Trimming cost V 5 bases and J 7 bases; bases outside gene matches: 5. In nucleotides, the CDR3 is TGTGCCAGCAGTAGGGACAGGGGTAATAATGAGCAGTTCTTC. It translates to CASSRDRGNNEQFF.

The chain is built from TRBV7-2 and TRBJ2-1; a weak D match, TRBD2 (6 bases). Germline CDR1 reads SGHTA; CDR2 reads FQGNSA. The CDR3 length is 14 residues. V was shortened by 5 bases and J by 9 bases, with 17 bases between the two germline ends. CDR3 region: CASSPPGTQVEQFF. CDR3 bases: TGTGCCAGCAGCCCCCCGGGGACTCAGGTTGAGCAGTTCTTC.

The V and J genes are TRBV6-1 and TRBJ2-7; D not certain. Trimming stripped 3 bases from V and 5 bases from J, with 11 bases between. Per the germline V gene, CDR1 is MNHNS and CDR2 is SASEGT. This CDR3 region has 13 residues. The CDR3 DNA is TGTGCCAGCAGTGATCGGGTGACCCACGAGCAGTACTTC. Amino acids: CASSDRVTHEQYF.

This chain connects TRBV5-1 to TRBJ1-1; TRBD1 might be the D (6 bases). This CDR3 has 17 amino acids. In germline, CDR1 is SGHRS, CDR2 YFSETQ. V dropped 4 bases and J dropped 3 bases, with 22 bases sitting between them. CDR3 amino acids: CASSRSRRDRTDTEAFF. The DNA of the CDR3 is TGCGCCAGCAGCCGTTCTCGTCGAGACAGGACAGACACTGAAGCTTTCTTT. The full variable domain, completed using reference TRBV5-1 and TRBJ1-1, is KAGVTQTPRYLIKTRGQQVTLSCSPISGHRSVSWYQQTPGQGLQFLFEYFSETQRNKGNFPGRFSGRQFSNSRSEMNVSTLELGDSALYLCASSRSRRDRTDTEAFFGQGTRLTVV.

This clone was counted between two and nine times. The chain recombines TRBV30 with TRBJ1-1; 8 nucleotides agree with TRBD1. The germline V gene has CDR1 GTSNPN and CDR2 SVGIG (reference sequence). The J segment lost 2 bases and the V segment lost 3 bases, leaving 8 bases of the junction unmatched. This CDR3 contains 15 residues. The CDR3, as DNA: TGTGCCTGGAGCCTCCACAGGGGGGTTAACACTGAAGCTTTCTTT. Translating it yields CAWSLHRGVNTEAFF.

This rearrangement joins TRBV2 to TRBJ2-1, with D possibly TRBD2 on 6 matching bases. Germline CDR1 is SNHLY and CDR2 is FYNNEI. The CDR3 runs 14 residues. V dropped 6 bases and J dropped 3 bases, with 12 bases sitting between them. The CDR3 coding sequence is TGTGCCAGCAGGCCACTAGCACGCTACAATGAGCAGTTCTTC. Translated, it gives CASRPLARYNEQFF.

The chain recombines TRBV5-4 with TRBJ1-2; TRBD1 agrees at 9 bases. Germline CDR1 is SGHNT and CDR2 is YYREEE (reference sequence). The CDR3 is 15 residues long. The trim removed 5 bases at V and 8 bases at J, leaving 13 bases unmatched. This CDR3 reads CASSRPGTGRWGYTF. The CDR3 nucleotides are TGTGCCAGCAGTCGTCCCGGGACAGGGCGCTGGGGCTACACCTTC.

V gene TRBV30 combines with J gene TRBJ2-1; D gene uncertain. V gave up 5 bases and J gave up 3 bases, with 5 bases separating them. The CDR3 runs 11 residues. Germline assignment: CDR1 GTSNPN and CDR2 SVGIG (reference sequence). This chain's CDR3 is CAWEDYNEQFF. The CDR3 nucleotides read TGTGCCTGGGAGGACTACAATGAGCAGTTCTTC. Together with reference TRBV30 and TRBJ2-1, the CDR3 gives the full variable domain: SQTIHQWPATLVQPVGSPLSLECTVEGTSNPNLYWYRQAAGRGLQLLFYSVGIGQISSEVPQNLSASRPQDRQFILSSKKLLLSDSGFYLCAWEDYNEQFFGPGTRLTVL.

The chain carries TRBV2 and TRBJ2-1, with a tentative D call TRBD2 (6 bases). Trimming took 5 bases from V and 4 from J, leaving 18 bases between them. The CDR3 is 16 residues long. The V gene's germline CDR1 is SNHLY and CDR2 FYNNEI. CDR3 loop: CASSPVGGRRYNEQFF. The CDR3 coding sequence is TGTGCCAGCAGTCCTGTGGGGGGTAGGCGGTACAATGAGCAGTTCTTC.

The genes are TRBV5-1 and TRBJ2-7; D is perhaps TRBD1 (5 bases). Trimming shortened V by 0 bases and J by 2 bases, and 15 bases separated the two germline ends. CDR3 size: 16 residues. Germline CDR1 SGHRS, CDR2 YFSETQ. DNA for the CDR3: TGCGCCAGCAGCTTGGGTCACACAGGACCTACCTACGAGCAGTACTTC. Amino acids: CASSLGHTGPTYEQYF.

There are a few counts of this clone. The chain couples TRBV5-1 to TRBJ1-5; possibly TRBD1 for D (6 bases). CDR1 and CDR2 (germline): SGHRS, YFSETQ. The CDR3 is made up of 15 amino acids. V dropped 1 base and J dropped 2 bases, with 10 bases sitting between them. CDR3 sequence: CASSLTGLGNQPQHF. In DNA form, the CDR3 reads TGCGCCAGCAGCTTGACAGGGCTCGGCAATCAGCCCCAGCATTTT.

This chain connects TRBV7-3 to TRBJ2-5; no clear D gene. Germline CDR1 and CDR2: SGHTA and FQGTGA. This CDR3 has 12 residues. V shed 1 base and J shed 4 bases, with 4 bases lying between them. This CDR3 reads CASSLRGETQYF. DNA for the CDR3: TGTGCCAGCAGCTTAAGAGGAGAGACCCAGTACTTC.

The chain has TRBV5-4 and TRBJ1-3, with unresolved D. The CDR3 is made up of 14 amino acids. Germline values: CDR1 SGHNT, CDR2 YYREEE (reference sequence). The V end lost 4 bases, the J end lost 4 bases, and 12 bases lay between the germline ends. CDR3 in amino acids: CASSLQKVGNTIYF. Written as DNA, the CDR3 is TGTGCCAGCAGCCTACAGAAGGTCGGAAACACCATATATTTT.